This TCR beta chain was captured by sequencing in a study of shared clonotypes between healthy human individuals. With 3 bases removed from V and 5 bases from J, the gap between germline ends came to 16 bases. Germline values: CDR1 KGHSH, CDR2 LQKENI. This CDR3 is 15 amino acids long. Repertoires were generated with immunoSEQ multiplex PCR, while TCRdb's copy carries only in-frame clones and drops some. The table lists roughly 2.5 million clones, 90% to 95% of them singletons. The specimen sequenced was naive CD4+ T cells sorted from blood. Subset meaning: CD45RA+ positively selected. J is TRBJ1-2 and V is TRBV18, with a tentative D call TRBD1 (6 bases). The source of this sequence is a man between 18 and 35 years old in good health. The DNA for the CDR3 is TGTGCCAGCTCACCCGAGATGGGGGCGAATTATGGCTACACCTTC. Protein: CASSPEMGANYGYTF.